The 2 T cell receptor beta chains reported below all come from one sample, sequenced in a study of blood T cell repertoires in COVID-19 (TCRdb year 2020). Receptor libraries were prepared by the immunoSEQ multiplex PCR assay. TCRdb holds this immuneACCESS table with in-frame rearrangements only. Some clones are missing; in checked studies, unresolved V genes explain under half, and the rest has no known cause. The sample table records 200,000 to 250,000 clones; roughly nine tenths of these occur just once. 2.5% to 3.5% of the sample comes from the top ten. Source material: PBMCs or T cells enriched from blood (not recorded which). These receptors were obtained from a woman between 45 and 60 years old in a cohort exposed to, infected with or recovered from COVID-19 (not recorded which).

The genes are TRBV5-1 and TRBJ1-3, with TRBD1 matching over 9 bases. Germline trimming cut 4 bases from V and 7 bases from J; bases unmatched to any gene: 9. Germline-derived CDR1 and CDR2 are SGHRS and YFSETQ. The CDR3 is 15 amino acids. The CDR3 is CASSPGTGLVNTIYF. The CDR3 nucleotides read TGCGCCAGCAGCCCTGGGACAGGGTTAGTCAACACCATATATTTT.

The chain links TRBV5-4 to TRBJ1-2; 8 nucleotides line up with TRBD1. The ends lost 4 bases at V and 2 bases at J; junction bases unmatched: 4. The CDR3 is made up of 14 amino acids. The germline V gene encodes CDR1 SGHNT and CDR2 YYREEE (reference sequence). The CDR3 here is CASSQQGENYGYTF. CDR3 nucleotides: TGTGCCAGCAGCCAACAGGGGGAGAACTATGGCTACACCTTC. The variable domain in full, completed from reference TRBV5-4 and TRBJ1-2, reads ETGVTQSPTHLIKTRGQQVTLRCSSQSGHNTVSWYQQALGQGPQFIFQYYREEENGRGNFPPRFSGLQFPNYSSELNVNALELDDSALYLCASSQQGENYGYTFGSGTRLTVV.